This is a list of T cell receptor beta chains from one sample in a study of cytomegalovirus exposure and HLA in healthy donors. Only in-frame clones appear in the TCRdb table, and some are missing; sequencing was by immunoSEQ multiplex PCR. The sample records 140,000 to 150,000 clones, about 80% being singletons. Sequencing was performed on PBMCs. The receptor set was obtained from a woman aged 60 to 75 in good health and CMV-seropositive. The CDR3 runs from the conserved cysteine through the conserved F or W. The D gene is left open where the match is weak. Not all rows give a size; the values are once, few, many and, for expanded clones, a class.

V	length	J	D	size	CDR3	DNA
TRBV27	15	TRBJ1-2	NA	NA	CASRRTLGQVGGYTF	TGTGCCAGCAGGCGCACATTGGGTCAGGTTGGAGGCTACACCTTC
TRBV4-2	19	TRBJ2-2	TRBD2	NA	CASSPQVGSGRTNTGELFF	TGTGCCAGCAGCCCGCAGGTGGGTAGCGGGAGGACGAACACCGGGGAGCTGTTTTTT
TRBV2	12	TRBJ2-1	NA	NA	CASSAPGDEQFF	TGTGCCAGCAGTGCCCCGGGGGATGAGCAGTTCTTC
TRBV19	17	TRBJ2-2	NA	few	CASSTPSAAQWTGELFF	TGTGCCAGTAGTACCCCCTCCGCGGCCCAGTGGACCGGGGAGCTGTTTTTT
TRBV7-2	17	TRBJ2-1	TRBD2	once	CASSLAAGTSGINEQFF	TGTGCCAGCAGCTTAGCGGCGGGGACTAGCGGGATTAATGAGCAGTTCTTC
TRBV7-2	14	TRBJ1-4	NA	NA	CASSQQVGNEKLFF	TGTGCCAGCAGCCAACAAGTCGGGAATGAAAAACTGTTTTTT
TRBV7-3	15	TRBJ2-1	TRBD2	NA	CASSGTSGPYNEQFF	TGTGCCAGCAGCGGGACTAGCGGACCCTACAATGAGCAGTTCTTC
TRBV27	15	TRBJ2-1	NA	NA	CASSFVADSYNEQFF	TGTGCCAGCAGTTTCGTGGCCGACTCCTACAATGAGCAGTTCTTC
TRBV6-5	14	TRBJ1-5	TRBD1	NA	CASSPDRVRQPQHF	TGTGCCAGCAGTCCAGACAGGGTCCGTCAGCCCCAGCATTTT
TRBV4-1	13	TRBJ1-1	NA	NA	CASSQGWETEAFF	TGCGCCAGCAGCCAAGGGTGGGAGACTGAAGCTTTCTTT
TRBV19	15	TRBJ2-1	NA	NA	CASSIRAGAYNEQFF	TGTGCCAGTAGTATACGGGCAGGGGCCTACAATGAGCAGTTCTTC
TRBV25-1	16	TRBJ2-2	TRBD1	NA	CASSVAGTGPTGELFF	TGTGCCAGCAGCGTAGCCGGGACAGGGCCCACCGGGGAGCTGTTTTTT
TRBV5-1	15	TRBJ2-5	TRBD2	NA	CASSFSGKTQETQYF	TGCGCCAGCAGTTTTAGCGGGAAGACTCAAGAGACCCAGTACTTC
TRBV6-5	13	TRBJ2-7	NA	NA	CASSYSRAYEQYF	TGTGCCAGCAGTTATTCGCGGGCCTACGAGCAGTACTTC
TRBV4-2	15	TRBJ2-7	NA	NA	CASSQGRRGDNEQYF	TGTGCCAGCAGCCAAGGGAGACGGGGGGACAACGAGCAGTACTTC
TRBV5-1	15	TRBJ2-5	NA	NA	CASSFQGSHQETQYF	TGCGCCAGCAGCTTTCAGGGATCCCACCAAGAGACCCAGTACTTC
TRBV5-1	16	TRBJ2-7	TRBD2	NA	CASSWQTSGGNYEQYF	TGCGCCAGCAGCTGGCAGACTAGCGGGGGCAACTACGAGCAGTACTTC
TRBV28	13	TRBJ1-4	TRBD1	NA	CASSKQGAEKLFF	TGTGCCAGCAGTAAACAGGGGGCAGAAAAACTGTTTTTT
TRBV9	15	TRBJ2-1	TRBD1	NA	CASSSQRDRADEQFF	TGTGCCAGCAGTAGTCAGCGGGACAGGGCAGATGAGCAGTTCTTC
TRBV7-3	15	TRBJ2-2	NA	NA	CASSLTSGETGELFF	TGTGCCAGCAGCTTAACCAGCGGAGAGACCGGGGAGCTGTTTTTT
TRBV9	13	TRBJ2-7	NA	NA	CASSLNSAQEQYF	TGTGCCAGCAGCTTAAATAGCGCCCAGGAGCAGTACTTC
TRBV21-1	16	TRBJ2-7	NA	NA	CASSKAWTTKTYEQYF	TGTGCCAGCAGCAAAGCCTGGACTACTAAAACCTACGAGCAGTACTTC
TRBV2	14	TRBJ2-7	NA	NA	CASSPGHSSYEQYF	TGTGCCAGCAGCCCGGGACACAGCTCCTACGAGCAGTACTTC